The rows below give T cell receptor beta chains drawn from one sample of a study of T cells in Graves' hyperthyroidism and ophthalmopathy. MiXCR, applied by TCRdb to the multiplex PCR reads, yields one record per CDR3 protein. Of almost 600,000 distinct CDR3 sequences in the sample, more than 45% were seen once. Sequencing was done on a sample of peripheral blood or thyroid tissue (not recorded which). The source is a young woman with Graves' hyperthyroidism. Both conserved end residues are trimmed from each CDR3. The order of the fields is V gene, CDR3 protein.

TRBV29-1	SVERQGIYEQY
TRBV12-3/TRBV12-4	ASSQTTGGSNQPQH
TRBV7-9	ASSLLAGLNGEQY
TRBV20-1	SAKAYEQY
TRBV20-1	SAPGQYTEAF
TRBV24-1	ATSDSGLGTEAF
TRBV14	ASSLVEDSRDEKLF
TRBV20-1	SANTGTVNTGELF
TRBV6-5	ASRTQVNTEAF
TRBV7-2	ASSLGWRRETQY
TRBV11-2	ASRASGTGLSTEAF
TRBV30	AWAGPETNYGYT
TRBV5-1	ASSPGSVTYEQY
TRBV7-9	ASSYDRENVLT
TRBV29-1	ASSDPTGLSNYGYT
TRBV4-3	ASSGGQGDIRGEAF
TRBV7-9	ASSLNSSRREQF
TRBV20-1	SARDEGHYNSPLH
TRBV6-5	ASSYSGQRAGYT
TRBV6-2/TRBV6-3	ASSRGKGVTEAF
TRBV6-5	ASSYSAGTSGTDTQY
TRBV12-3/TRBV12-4	ASSFGGARETQY
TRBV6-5	ASRGSRETQY
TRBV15	ATSSLSRVAGSREQY
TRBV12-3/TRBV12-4	ASSLTWPGQPQH
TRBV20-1	SAAGNYGYTEAF
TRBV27	ASSGSLGVVALH
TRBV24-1	ARDPRRDQETQY
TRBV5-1	ASSGTPDEQF
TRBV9	ASSVAGRQETQY
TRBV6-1	ASRAGTGDQPQH
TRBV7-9	ASSPRGAETQY
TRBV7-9	ASTSTTEGEQY
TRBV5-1	ASSSETGVQNIQY
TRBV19	ASSIPGGPNEKLF
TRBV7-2	ASSWTTNEKLF
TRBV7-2	ASSPWTGGMYEQY
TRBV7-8	ASSLVGHSSYEQY
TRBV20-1	SARVLGYEQY
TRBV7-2	ASSLGGDPAAQY
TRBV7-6	ASSLTGLGGEQF
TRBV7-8	ASSSGTGRRSPLH
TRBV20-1	SASAGAGEKLF
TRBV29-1	SARQGFQPQH
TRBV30	AWRVVGERAGELF
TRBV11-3	ASSLGLTSGANVLT
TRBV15	ATSHNRGDEQF
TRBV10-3	AISQQASSGNTIY
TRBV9	ASSVEGTGVGYTIY
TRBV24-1	ATSASGGLNTEAF
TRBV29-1	SVERDVSEDGYT
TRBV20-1	SARPPGDRANQPQH